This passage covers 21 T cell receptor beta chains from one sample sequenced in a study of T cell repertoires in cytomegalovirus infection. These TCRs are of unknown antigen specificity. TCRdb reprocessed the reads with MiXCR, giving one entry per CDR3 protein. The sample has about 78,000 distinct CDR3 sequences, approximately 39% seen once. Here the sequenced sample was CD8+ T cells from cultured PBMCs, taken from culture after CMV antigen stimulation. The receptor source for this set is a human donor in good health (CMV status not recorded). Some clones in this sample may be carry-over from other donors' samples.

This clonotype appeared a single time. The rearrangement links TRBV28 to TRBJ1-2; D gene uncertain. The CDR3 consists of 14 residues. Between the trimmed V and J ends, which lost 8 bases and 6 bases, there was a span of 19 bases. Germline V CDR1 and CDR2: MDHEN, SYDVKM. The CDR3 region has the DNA TGTGCCAGCCTCGATATAGGCAACGACAATGGCTACACCTTC. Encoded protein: CASLDIGNDNGYTF.

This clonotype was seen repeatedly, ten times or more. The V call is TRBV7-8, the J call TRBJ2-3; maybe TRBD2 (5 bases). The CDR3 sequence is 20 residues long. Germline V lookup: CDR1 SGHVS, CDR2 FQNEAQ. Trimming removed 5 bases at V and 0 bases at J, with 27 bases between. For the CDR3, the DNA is TGTGCCAGCAGCATTGGGATCAGTGGAGCAGAGGACTTTAGCACAGATACGCAGTATTTT. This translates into CASSIGISGAEDFSTDTQYF.

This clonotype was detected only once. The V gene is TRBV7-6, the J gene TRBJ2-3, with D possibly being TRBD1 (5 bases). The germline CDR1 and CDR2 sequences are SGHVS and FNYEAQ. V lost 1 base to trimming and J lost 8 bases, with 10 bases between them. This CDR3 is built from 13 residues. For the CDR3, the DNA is TGTGCCAGCAGCTTAGAGGGGTCTGGTACGCAGTATTTT. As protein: CASSLEGSGTQYF.

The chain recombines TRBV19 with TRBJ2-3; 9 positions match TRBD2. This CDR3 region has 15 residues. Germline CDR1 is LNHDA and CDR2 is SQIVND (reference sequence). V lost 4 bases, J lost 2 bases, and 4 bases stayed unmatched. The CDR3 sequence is CASSRLADNTDTQYF. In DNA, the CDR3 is TGTGCCAGTAGTAGACTAGCGGACAACACAGATACGCAGTATTTT.

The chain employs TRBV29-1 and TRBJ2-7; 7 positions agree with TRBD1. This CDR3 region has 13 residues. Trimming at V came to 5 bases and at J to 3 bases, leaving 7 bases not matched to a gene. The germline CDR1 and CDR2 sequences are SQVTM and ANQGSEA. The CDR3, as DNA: TGCAGCGTTACGACAGGGAAGGACTACGAGCAGTACTTC. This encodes CSVTTGKDYEQYF.

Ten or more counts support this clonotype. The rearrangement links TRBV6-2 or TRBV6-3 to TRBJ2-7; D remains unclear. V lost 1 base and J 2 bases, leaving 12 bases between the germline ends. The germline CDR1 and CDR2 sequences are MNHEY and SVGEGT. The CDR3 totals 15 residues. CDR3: CASSYYQSNTYEQYF. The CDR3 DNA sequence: TGTGCCAGCAGTTACTACCAGTCCAATACCTACGAGCAGTACTTC.

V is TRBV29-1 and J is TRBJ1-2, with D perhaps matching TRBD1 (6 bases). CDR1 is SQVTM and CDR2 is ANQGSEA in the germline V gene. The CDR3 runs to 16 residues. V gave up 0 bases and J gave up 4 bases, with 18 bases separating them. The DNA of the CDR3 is TGCAGCGTTGAAGATCGGGGCTTAGGGGGTTCCTATGGCTACACCTTC. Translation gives CSVEDRGLGGSYGYTF.

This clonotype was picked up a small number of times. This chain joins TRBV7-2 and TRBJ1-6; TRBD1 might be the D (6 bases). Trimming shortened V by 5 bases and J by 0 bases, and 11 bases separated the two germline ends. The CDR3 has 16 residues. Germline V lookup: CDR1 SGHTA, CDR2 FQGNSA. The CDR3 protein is CASSGQRSSYNSPLHF. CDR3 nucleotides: TGTGCCAGCAGCGGACAGAGAAGCTCCTATAATTCACCCCTCCACTTT.

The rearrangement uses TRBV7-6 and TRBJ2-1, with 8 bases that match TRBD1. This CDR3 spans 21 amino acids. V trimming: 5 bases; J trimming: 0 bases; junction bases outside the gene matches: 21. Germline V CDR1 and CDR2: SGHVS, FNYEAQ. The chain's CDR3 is CASSQRVGRGLTGDSYNEQFF. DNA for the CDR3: TGTGCCAGCAGCCAGCGGGTTGGCAGGGGGCTGACGGGGGACTCCTACAATGAGCAGTTCTTC.

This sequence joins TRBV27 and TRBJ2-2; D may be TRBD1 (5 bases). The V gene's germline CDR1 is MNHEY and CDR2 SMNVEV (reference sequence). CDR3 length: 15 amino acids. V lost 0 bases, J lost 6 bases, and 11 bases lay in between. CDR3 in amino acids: CASSLSSSGSGELFF. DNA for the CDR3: TGTGCCAGCAGTTTATCGAGCTCAGGGTCCGGGGAGCTGTTTTTT.

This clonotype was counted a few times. CDR3 DNA: TGTGCCAGTAGTGCCCGGACAGATAGCAATCAGCCCCAGCATTTT. This gives the protein CASSARTDSNQPQHF. The chain is built from TRBV19 and TRBJ1-5; D is perhaps TRBD1 (6 bases). Trimming left V 5 bases short and J 0 bases short, with 11 bases between. Per germline, CDR1 LNHDA and CDR2 SQIVND (reference sequence). The CDR3 is 15 residues long.

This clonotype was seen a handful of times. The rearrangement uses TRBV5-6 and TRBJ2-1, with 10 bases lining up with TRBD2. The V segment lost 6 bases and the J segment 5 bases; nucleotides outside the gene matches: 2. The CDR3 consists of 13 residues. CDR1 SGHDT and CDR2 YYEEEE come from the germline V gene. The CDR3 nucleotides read TGTGCCAGCAATAGCGGGGGGAACAATGAGCAGTTCTTC. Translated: CASNSGGNNEQFF.

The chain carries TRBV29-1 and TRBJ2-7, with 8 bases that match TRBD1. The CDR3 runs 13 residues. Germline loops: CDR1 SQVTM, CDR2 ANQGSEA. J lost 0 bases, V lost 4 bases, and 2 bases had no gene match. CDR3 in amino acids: CSVVDRGSYEQYF. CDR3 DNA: TGCAGCGTTGTTGACAGGGGCTCCTACGAGCAGTACTTC.

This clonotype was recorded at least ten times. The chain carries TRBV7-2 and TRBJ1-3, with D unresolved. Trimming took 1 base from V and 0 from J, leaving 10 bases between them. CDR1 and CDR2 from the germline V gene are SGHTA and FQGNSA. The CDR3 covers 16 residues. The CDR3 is CASSLGGTYSGNTIYF. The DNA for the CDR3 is TGTGCCAGCAGCTTAGGCGGCACCTACTCTGGAAACACCATATATTTT.

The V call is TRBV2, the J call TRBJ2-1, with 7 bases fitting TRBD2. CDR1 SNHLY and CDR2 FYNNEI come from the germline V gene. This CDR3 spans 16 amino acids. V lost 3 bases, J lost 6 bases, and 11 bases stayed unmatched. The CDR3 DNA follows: TGTGCCAGCAGTGAGACGCTACTGTCTAGCGGCAATGAGCAGTTCTTC. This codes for CASSETLLSSGNEQFF. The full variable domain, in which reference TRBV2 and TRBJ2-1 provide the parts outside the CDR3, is EPEVTQTPSHQVTQMGQEVILRCVPISNHLYFYWYRQILGQKVEFLVSFYNNEISEKSEIFDDQFSVERPDGSNFTLKIRSTKLEDSAMYFCASSETLLSSGNEQFFGPGTRLTVL.

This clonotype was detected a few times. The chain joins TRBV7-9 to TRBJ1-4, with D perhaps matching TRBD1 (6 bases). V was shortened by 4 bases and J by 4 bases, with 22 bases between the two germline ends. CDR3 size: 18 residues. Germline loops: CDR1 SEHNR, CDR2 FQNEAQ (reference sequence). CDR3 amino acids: CASSSYRGRQPDNEKLFF. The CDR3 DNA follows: TGTGCCAGCAGCTCATACCGGGGGCGGCAACCGGATAATGAAAAACTGTTTTTT.

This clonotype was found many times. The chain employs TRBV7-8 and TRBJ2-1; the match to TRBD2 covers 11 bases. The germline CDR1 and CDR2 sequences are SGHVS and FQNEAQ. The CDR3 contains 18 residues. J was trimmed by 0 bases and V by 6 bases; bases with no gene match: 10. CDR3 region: CASSSGTSGLSSYNEQFF. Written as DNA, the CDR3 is TGTGCCAGCAGTTCCGGGACTAGCGGTTTGAGCTCCTACAATGAGCAGTTCTTC.

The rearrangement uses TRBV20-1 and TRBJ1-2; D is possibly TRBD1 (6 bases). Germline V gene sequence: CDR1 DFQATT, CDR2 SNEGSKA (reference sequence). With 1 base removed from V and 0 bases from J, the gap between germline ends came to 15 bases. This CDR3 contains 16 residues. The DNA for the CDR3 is TGCAGTGCTAGAGTTAGGGAGGCAGGGGCTAACTATGGCTACACCTTC. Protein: CSARVREAGANYGYTF.

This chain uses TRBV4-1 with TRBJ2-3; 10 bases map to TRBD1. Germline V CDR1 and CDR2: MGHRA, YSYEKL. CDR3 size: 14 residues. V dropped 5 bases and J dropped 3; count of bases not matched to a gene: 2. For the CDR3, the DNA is TGCGCCAGCAGCGAGGGACAGGGGACAGATACGCAGTATTTT. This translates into CASSEGQGTDTQYF.

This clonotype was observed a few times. CDR3 loop: CASSYPEVAPYGYTF. The CDR3 coding sequence is TGTGCCAGCAGTTATCCCGAAGTTGCGCCCTATGGCTACACCTTC. The V gene is TRBV6-6, the J gene TRBJ1-2; the D is unclear. CDR3 length equals 15 residues. CDR1 is MNHNY and CDR2 is SVGAGI in the germline V gene (reference sequence). V lost 3 bases and J 4 bases, leaving 15 bases between the germline ends.

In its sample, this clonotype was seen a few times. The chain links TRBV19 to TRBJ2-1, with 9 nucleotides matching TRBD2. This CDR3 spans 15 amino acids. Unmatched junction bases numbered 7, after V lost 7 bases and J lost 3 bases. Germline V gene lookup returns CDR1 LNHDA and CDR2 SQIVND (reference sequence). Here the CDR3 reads CASNPGTSLYNEQFF. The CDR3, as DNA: TGTGCCAGTAATCCCGGGACTAGCCTCTACAATGAGCAGTTCTTC.